The rows below give T cell receptor beta chains drawn from one sample of a study of T cells after yellow fever vaccination. Each CDR3 protein gets one entry after TCRdb re-called the 5' RACE reads with MiXCR. The sample lists 110,000 or so distinct CDR3 sequences; 7.2% were seen once. Sequenced material: CD4+ T cells sorted from PBMCs, taken 45 days after the first yellow fever vaccination. Receptor source: a man aged 18-30 years who received the YFV17D yellow fever vaccine. Each CDR3 is given with its conserved first and last residue. D genes are given only for firm matches. A row's size may be missing; if present it is once, few, many or a size class.

NA,TRBV7-2,TRBJ2-4,13,many,CASSPPGKNIQYF,TGTGCCAGCAGCCCCCCCGGCAAAAACATTCAGTACTTC
TRBD1,TRBV5-1,TRBJ2-1,14,many,CASSDGQGRGEQFF,TGCGCCAGCAGCGACGGACAGGGGAGGGGTGAGCAGTTCTTC
TRBD1,TRBV10-3,TRBJ1-6,14,many,CAIRDGDRDSPLHF,TGTGCCATCAGAGATGGGGACAGGGATTCACCCCTCCACTTT
NA,TRBV5-1,TRBJ1-5,15,many,CASSLNTGSNQPQHF,TGCGCCAGCAGCCTGAACACCGGTAGCAATCAGCCCCAGCATTTT
NA,TRBV5-6,TRBJ1-6,14,many,CASSLVGSNSPLHF,TGTGCCAGCAGCTTGGTTGGGAGTAATTCACCCCTCCACTTT
TRBD1,TRBV7-3,TRBJ2-1,15,many,CASSLTGGPTDEQFF,TGTGCCAGCAGCTTGACAGGGGGCCCCACAGATGAGCAGTTCTTC
TRBD1,TRBV5-1,TRBJ2-4,12,many,CASSLYPGQIYF,TGCGCCAGCAGCTTGTACCCGGGACAGATATACTTC
NA,TRBV5-1,TRBJ1-5,15,few,CASSRDGGTNQPQHF,TGCGCCAGCAGCCGGGACGGGGGAACCAATCAGCCCCAGCATTTT
NA,TRBV7-2,TRBJ1-2,14,many,CASSLDGGNYGYTF,TGTGCCAGCAGCTTAGACGGGGGCAACTATGGCTACACCTTC
NA,TRBV7-2,TRBJ2-3,12,many,CASTSRTDTQYF,TGTGCCAGCACCTCACGCACAGATACGCAGTATTTT
NA,TRBV29-1,TRBJ2-3,11,many,CSVESTDTQYF,TGCAGCGTTGAATCGACGGATACGCAGTATTTT
NA,TRBV20-1,TRBJ1-5,12,many,CSAKRGNQPQHF,TGCAGTGCAAAGAGGGGGAATCAGCCCCAGCATTTT
NA,TRBV18,TRBJ1-2,13,many,CASSHLANYGYTF,TGTGCCAGCTCACACTTAGCTAACTATGGCTACACCTTC
NA,TRBV28,TRBJ1-2,13,many,CASQPAEDYGYTF,TGTGCCAGCCAGCCGGCGGAGGACTATGGCTACACCTTC
NA,TRBV30,TRBJ2-3,15,many,CAWSGLTGAASPQYF,TGTGCCTGGAGTGGCCTGACAGGAGCCGCAAGTCCGCAGTATTTT
NA,TRBV5-1,TRBJ2-2,13,many,CASSWTNTGELFF,TGCGCCAGCAGCTGGACGAACACCGGGGAGCTGTTTTTT
TRBD2,TRBV20-1,TRBJ2-4,19,NA,CSGLRTSGGGLLAKNIQYF,TGCAGTGGCCTCCGGACTAGCGGGGGGGGTCTCTTAGCCAAAAACATTCAGTACTTC
NA,TRBV5-1,TRBJ1-1,13,many,CASSQQGINEAFF,TGCGCCAGCAGCCAGCAGGGGATTAATGAAGCTTTCTTT
TRBD1,TRBV2,TRBJ2-3,14,NA,CASRAQGLTDTQYF,TGTGCCAGCAGGGCACAGGGGCTCACAGATACGCAGTATTTT
TRBD1,TRBV7-6,TRBJ2-7,15,many,CASSFQTGSDYEQYF,TGTGCCAGCAGCTTTCAGACAGGGTCTGACTACGAGCAGTACTTC
NA,TRBV5-1,TRBJ2-1,16,NA,CASSGFVGTFYNEQFF,TGCGCCAGCAGCGGTTTCGTGGGGACCTTCTACAATGAGCAGTTCTTC
TRBD1,TRBV5-1,TRBJ1-5,14,NA,CASSAGTANQPQHF,TGCGCCAGCAGCGCTGGGACAGCGAATCAGCCCCAGCATTTT
NA,TRBV5-1,TRBJ1-1,13,NA,CASSSNPNTEAFF,TGCGCCAGCAGCTCGAACCCGAACACTGAAGCTTTCTTT
TRBD1,TRBV6-2/TRBV6-3,TRBJ1-5,13,many,CASRGTGHQPQHF,TGTGCCAGCAGGGGGACAGGGCATCAGCCCCAGCATTTT
NA,TRBV18,TRBJ1-1,13,few,CASSPQDIREAFF,TGTGCCAGCTCACCACAAGATATAAGGGAAGCTTTCTTT
TRBD2,TRBV24-1,TRBJ2-5,16,few,CATSDPGLAGAATQYF,TGTGCCACCAGTGACCCGGGACTAGCGGGGGCCGCGACCCAGTACTTC
NA,TRBV11-1,TRBJ2-5,18,many,CASSLSLQGGILWRTQYF,TGTGCCAGCAGCTTGAGTTTGCAGGGGGGAATATTGTGGAGGACCCAGTACTTC